The clone carrying this T cell receptor (beta chain) was observed a handful of times. The antigen is not known. Researchers attached unique molecular identifiers to individual cDNA molecules. TCRdb itself ran the 5' RACE reads through MiXCR, one entry per CDR3 protein. Seen here are about 83,000 distinct CDR3 sequences, roughly an eighth observed once, and the top ten hold approximately 1.5%. The data stem from a study of early T cells in non-severe SARS-CoV-2 infection. Study-wide context: Sequenced bulk RNA came from whole blood that was unsorted, and chains were unpaired. General study points: Anti-spike CD8 responses were favored in VDJdb matching, and private and CD4 specificities were missed.

The V gene's germline CDR1 is KGHSH and CDR2 LQKENI. V lost 3 bases to trimming and J lost 4 bases, with 8 bases between them. The CDR3 runs to 13 residues. Sequencing was carried out using whole blood. The receptor was derived from an adult who was a healthcare worker with PCR-confirmed SARS-CoV-2 infection or an uninfected control (not recorded which). The chain uses TRBV18 and TRBJ2-3; D possibly corresponds to TRBD1 (6 bases). The CDR3 DNA reads TGTGCCAGCTCACCGAAGGGGGCAGATACGCAGTATTTT. It yields the protein CASSPKGADTQYF.